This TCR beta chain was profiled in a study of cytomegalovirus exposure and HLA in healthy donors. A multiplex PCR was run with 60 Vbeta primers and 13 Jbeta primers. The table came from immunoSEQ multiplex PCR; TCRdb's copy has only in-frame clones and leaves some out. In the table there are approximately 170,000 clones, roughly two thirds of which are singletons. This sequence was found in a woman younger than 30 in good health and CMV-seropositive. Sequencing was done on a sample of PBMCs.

Here the CDR3 DNA reads TGCGCCAGCAGCCAAGATAACAGGGAAGGACAGCCCCAGCATTTT. This sequence encodes CASSQDNREGQPQHF. This rearrangement joins TRBV4-1 to TRBJ1-5, with D perhaps matching TRBD1 (6 bases). The ends were cut back, 0 bases at V and 7 bases at J, with 13 bases in the middle. This CDR3 has 15 amino acids. Germline CDR1 and CDR2: MGHRA and YSYEKL.